Listed below are T cell receptor beta chains from one sample, sequenced in a study of blood T cell repertoires in COVID-19. The protocol was immunoSEQ multiplex PCR, while the TCRdb copy is restricted to in-frame clones and leaves out a portion. Here the sample spans tens of thousands of clones, 55% to 80% being singletons. Sequenced: peripheral blood. All receptors derive from a woman between 70 and 85 years old with COVID-19, enrolled during active disease. Both conserved end residues are part of each CDR3. The D gene is left open where the match is weak. Clone size is shown for a subset of rows, as once, few, many or a class of expanded clone.

d_call	clone_size	j_call	v_call	cdr3_nt	cdr3_aa
.	medium-sized	TRBJ2-1	TRBV7-2	TGTGCCAGCAGCCAGGTTAGGAATGAGCAGTTCTTC	CASSQVRNEQFF
.	.	TRBJ1-2	TRBV6-5	TGTGCCAGCAGTCCCGGAGGCTACTATGGCTACACCTTC	CASSPGGYYGYTF
.	.	TRBJ2-7	TRBV3-1/TRBV3-2	TGTGCCAGCAGCCCTCATGCGGGGCAGAGCTCCTACGAGCAGTACTTC	CASSPHAGQSSYEQYF
TRBD2	few	TRBJ2-7	TRBV14	TGTGCCAGCAGCCTGCGGGGGGGCGGCTACGAGCAGTACTTC	CASSLRGGGYEQYF
.	.	TRBJ1-5	TRBV7-2	TGTGCCAGCAGCTTAGCGCGGGGTTCTAATCAGCCCCAGCATTTT	CASSLARGSNQPQHF
TRBD1	few	TRBJ1-2	TRBV4-1	TGCGCCAGCAGCCAACCTTACGACAGGGGCGGTAGCTACACCTTC	CASSQPYDRGGSYTF
.	.	TRBJ1-5	TRBV6-6	TGTGCCAGCAGTTACTCCACATCAGGGGTCAATCAGCCCCAGCATTTT	CASSYSTSGVNQPQHF
.	.	TRBJ1-1	TRBV6-5	TGTGCCGCCCTGCAGCGAGGCTCCACTGAAGCTTTCTTT	CAALQRGSTEAFF
TRBD1	many	TRBJ1-1	TRBV19	TGTGCCAGCAATAGAGAAAGGGACAGGGGTCCCGCTGAAGCTTTCTTT	CASNRERDRGPAEAFF
TRBD2	once	TRBJ2-5	TRBV12-3/TRBV12-4	TGTGCCAGCAGTTTGGGGGGGGTGGAGACCCAGTACTTC	CASSLGGVETQYF
TRBD2	.	TRBJ2-1	TRBV7-3	TGTGCCAGCAGCTCAGGACTAGCGGGAGCAGTTCGGCAGTTCTTC	CASSSGLAGAVRQFF
.	.	TRBJ1-6	TRBV6-5	TGTGCCAGCAGCGGCGGGCGGGGTTCACCCCTCCACTTT	CASSGGRGSPLHF
TRBD2	once	TRBJ2-3	TRBV9	TGTGCCAGCAGCGTAAGCGGGAGGGCCCCAGATACGCAGTATTTT	CASSVSGRAPDTQYF
TRBD2	.	TRBJ2-2	TRBV5-1	TGCGCCAGCAGCTACGGACTAGCGAGAACCGGGGAGCTGTTTTTT	CASSYGLARTGELFF
TRBD1	.	TRBJ1-3	TRBV2	TGTGCCAGCAGCGGTTCAGGGGGCCGAAACACCATATATTTT	CASSGSGGRNTIYF
TRBD2	.	TRBJ2-1	TRBV7-9	TGTGCCAGCAGCTTGAGAGGGGCGGGAGGTCACAATGAGCAGTTCTTC	CASSLRGAGGHNEQFF
.	.	TRBJ2-3	TRBV27	TGTGCCAGCAGCCCCCTAACTTCCAGCACAGATACGCAGTATTTT	CASSPLTSSTDTQYF
TRBD1	.	TRBJ1-1	TRBV5-6	TGTGCCAGCAGCTTAGGGGCGTCGACAGGGTCTAACACTGAAGCTTTCTTT	CASSLGASTGSNTEAFF
.	.	TRBJ1-2	TRBV10-3	TGTGCCATCAGTCGGGACACTGTTAAGGGCTACACCTTC	CAISRDTVKGYTF
TRBD2	.	TRBJ2-1	TRBV9	TGTGCCAGCAGCGGGGGACTAGCGCCTTACAATGAGCAGTTCTTC	CASSGGLAPYNEQFF
TRBD2	.	TRBJ2-3	TRBV28	TGTGCCAGCAGTTTATCCAGCGGGAGAACAGATACGCAGTATTTT	CASSLSSGRTDTQYF
TRBD2	.	TRBJ2-3	TRBV27	TGTGCCAGCAACGGACTAGCGGGAGGAGCCGTCCGCACAGATACGCAGTATTTT	CASNGLAGGAVRTDTQYF
TRBD1	.	TRBJ1-2	TRBV7-8	TGTGCCAGCAGCGCACCGGACAGGGGGCAATATGGCTACACCTTC	CASSAPDRGQYGYTF
TRBD2	.	TRBJ2-5	TRBV19	TGTGCCAGTAGCACCCGGCTCGGGCTGGAGGGGAAGCGGGGTTTGGCCGGAGAGACCCAGTACTTC	CASSTRLGLEGKRGLAGETQYF
.	.	TRBJ1-2	TRBV6-2/TRBV6-3	TGTGCCAGCAGCCAGGACAGTAACTATGGCTACACCTTC	CASSQDSNYGYTF
TRBD2	.	TRBJ2-2	TRBV10-3	TGTGCCATCAGTGCTTCGACTAGCGGGATGAACACCGGGGAGCTGTTTTTT	CAISASTSGMNTGELFF
TRBD1	.	TRBJ1-2	TRBV28	TGTGCCAGCAGTCTTCGACAGGGGGCCCTCTATGGCTACACCTTC	CASSLRQGALYGYTF
.	many	TRBJ1-2	TRBV4-2	TGTGCCAGCAGCCAACCTAGTACGGGCTATGGCTACACCTTC	CASSQPSTGYGYTF
.	once	TRBJ1-2	TRBV19	TGTGCCAGTAGTACCCTCCTGTCGGCGGACTATGGCTACACCTTC	CASSTLLSADYGYTF
.	.	TRBJ2-1	TRBV19	TGTGCCAGTAGCTCGACAGAATACGAGCAGTTCTTC	CASSSTEYEQFF
TRBD1	.	TRBJ1-2	TRBV29-1	TGCAGCGTCGCAGGGGGGACTAACTATGGCTACACCTTC	CSVAGGTNYGYTF
.	.	TRBJ2-1	TRBV7-2	TGTGCCAGCAGCTTAGTGTCGAGCCGCAATGAGCAGTTCTTC	CASSLVSSRNEQFF
TRBD2	few	TRBJ2-1	TRBV4-1	TGCGCCAGCAGGGAATTCGCGGGAGGGCCCCGTGCGGAGCAGTTCTTC	CASREFAGGPRAEQFF
TRBD2	.	TRBJ2-3	TRBV28	TGTGCCAGCAGTATTAGCGGGAGGGACACAGATACGCAGTATTTT	CASSISGRDTDTQYF
.	.	TRBJ2-3	TRBV4-3	TGCGCCAGCAGCCAAGTTCTGGCGGGTAAGACAGATACGCAGTATTTT	CASSQVLAGKTDTQYF
.	.	TRBJ2-1	TRBV6-2/TRBV6-3	TGTGCCAGCAGTTACTCGGGGGGAGCGAATGAGCAGTTCTTC	CASSYSGGANEQFF
TRBD1	few	TRBJ1-2	TRBV27	TGTGCCAGCAGTCTGGGACAGGGGAGGGCCTACACCTTC	CASSLGQGRAYTF
.	.	TRBJ2-1	TRBV2	TGTGCCAGCAGGGCGGGGGCTTACAATGAGCAGTTCTTC	CASRAGAYNEQFF
.	.	TRBJ1-1	TRBV18	TGTGCCAGCTCACCACTCTCGGGGGTCTGGAACACTGAAGCTTTCTTT	CASSPLSGVWNTEAFF
.	.	TRBJ2-2	TRBV27	TGTGCCAGCACCCTAAGGCCTAGGCCGAACACCGGGGAGCTGTTTTTT	CASTLRPRPNTGELFF